These T cell receptor beta chains were read from a single sample in a study of molecular identifiers for immune sequencing clone quantification. MiXCR, applied by TCRdb to the PCR reads, yields one record per CDR3 protein. The data show roughly 100,000 distinct CDR3 sequences, with 30% to 35% seen just once and roughly 10% held by the top ten. Material: naive CD8+ T cells from blood, with Jurkat cell RNA spiked in. These receptors came from a human donor in good health. Some libraries in this study had Jurkat cell RNA spiked in. CDR3s include the opening cysteine and the closing phenylalanine or tryptophan. The order of the fields is clone size, V gene, D gene, J gene, CDR3 DNA, CDR3 protein. The D gene is left open where the match is weak. Clone sizes are given selectively: once, few, many, or a class where the clone is expanded.

few	TRBV7-2	NA	TRBJ2-5	TGTGCCAGCAGCTCCCCTGTTCAGGCCGGAGGAGAGACCCAGTACTTC	CASSSPVQAGGETQYF
NA	TRBV6-5	NA	TRBJ1-5	TGTGCCTGCAGTTACGGGGCAGGGAGTGGGCCCCAGCATTTT	CACSYGAGSGPQHF
NA	TRBV28	TRBD2	TRBJ2-1	TGTGCCAGCAGTTTAAGTCCGGGAGGGATCTCCTACAATGAGCAGTTCTTC	CASSLSPGGISYNEQFF
NA	TRBV5-3	TRBD2	TRBJ2-3	TGTGCCAGCAGCTTGGCCGGGACTAGCGGGAGTCTTACAGATACGCAGAATTTT	CASSLAGTSGSLTDTQNF
NA	TRBV7-9	NA	TRBJ1-1	TGTGCCAGCAGCTCTGCCCTGGTAGCTTTCTTT	CASSSALVAFF
NA	TRBV5-3	NA	TRBJ2-3	TGTGCCAGCACCACGGGCACAGATACGCAGTATTTT	CASTTGTDTQYF
many	TRBV12-3/TRBV12-4	NA	TRBJ2-5	TGTGCCAGCAGTTGGACGGGACGGGGAGAGACCCAGTACTTC	CASSWTGRGETQYF
NA	TRBV6-5	TRBD2	TRBJ2-7	TGTGCCAGCACCCCGCGGGGGAAGACCTACGAGCAGTACTTC	CASTPRGKTYEQYF
few	TRBV27	TRBD2	TRBJ2-3	TGTGCCAGTGCCTCAGCGGGAGCAGATACGCAGTATTTT	CASASAGADTQYF
NA	TRBV15	NA	TRBJ2-3	TGTGCCACCCGCCCTATGGGGACACCTATCACAGCTACGCAGTATTTT	CATRPMGTPITATQYF
many	TRBV19	NA	TRBJ2-2	TGTGCCACCGACAGCACCGGGGAGCTGTTTTTT	CATDSTGELFF
once	TRBV25-1	TRBD1	TRBJ1-5	TGTGCCAGCAGTGCACCGGGACAGTATCAGCCCCAGCATTTT	CASSAPGQYQPQHF
few	TRBV19	NA	TRBJ1-5	TGTGCCAGTAGTGCCGCAGGGCGTCGGCAGCCCCAGCATTTT	CASSAAGRRQPQHF
NA	TRBV28	NA	TRBJ2-7	TGTGCCAGCAGTTTATCTGACTCCTACGAGCAGTACTTC	CASSLSDSYEQYF
NA	TRBV10-3	TRBD1	TRBJ2-7	TGTGCCATCTTGGACAGGGGATCCTACGAGCAGTACTTC	CAILDRGSYEQYF
many	TRBV28	TRBD1	TRBJ2-5	TGTGCCAGCAGTGTAGGACAGGAGGAGACCCAGTACTTC	CASSVGQEETQYF
few	TRBV15	NA	TRBJ1-5	TGTGCCACCAGCACCGTTAGCGGTAGCAATCAGCCCCAGCATTTT	CATSTVSGSNQPQHF
NA	TRBV7-8	NA	TRBJ2-5	TGTGCCAGCAGCCCGAGCGTTGGGGTAGGGTGGGAGACCCAGTACTTC	CASSPSVGVGWETQYF
NA	TRBV20-1	NA	TRBJ1-2	TGCAGTGCTAGCACAGACTATGGCTACACCTTC	CSASTDYGYTF
NA	TRBV7-9	NA	TRBJ2-7	TGTGCCAGCAGCCCCGCGGGGGGTACAGGGGACGAGCAGTACTTC	CASSPAGGTGDEQYF
NA	TRBV19	NA	TRBJ2-3	TGTGTCAGCACTCGTGGACCCACAGATACGCAGTATTTT	CVSTRGPTDTQYF
few	TRBV7-8	NA	TRBJ2-1	TGTGCCAGCAGCTTTAGTGGCAGGGGAAGCAATGAGCAGTTCTTC	CASSFSGRGSNEQFF
few	TRBV7-9	NA	TRBJ2-5	TGTGCCAGCAGCTTAACCGGCGGCCAAGAGACCCAGTACTTC	CASSLTGGQETQYF
NA	TRBV5-5	NA	TRBJ1-3	TGTGCCAGCAGCTTGGAGCCCATTTACTCTGGAGACACCATATATTTT	CASSLEPIYSGDTIYF
few	TRBV28	NA	TRBJ1-2	TGTGCCACCACCCTCCCCTCAGGACGGATACTATCTAACTATGGCTACACCTTC	CATTLPSGRILSNYGYTF
NA	TRBV6-5	TRBD2	TRBJ2-3	TGTGCCAGCAAACTAGCGGGAGCGATCACAGATACGCAGAATTTT	CASKLAGAITDTQNF
few	TRBV9	NA	TRBJ2-7	TGTGCCAGCAGCCCACAGGTTGGGGCAATTCGGGCCCCGCTGTACTCCTACGAGCAGTACTTC	CASSPQVGAIRAPLYSYEQYF
NA	TRBV6-4	NA	TRBJ2-2	TGTGCCAGCAGTGAAAACACGATCACCGGGGAGCTGTTTTTT	CASSENTITGELFF
NA	TRBV20-1	NA	TRBJ2-7	TGCAGTGCTAGAGATTCGATTAGCTCCTACGAGCAGTACTTC	CSARDSISSYEQYF
few	TRBV28	NA	TRBJ2-3	TGTGCCAGCTACTCGGCGGCGGGCCCCCCTAGCACAGATACGCAGTATTTT	CASYSAAGPPSTDTQYF
few	TRBV7-8	NA	TRBJ2-7	TGTGCCAGCAGCCAAACTGGGGAAGAGCAGTACTTC	CASSQTGEEQYF
few	TRBV21-1	NA	TRBJ1-6	TGTGCCGGCAGCTCCGGACACTCCCTATTATTTAATTCACCCCTCCACTTT	CAGSSGHSLLFNSPLHF
NA	TRBV19	NA	TRBJ2-6	TGTGCCAGTAGCCTCACAGGGTCTGGGGCCAACGTCCTGACTTTC	CASSLTGSGANVLTF
NA	TRBV28	TRBD2	TRBJ2-2	TGTGCCAGCGGGGGACTACCCAACACCGGGGAGCTGTTTTTT	CASGGLPNTGELFF
few	TRBV20-1	NA	TRBJ2-7	TGCAGTGCTAGAGACAGGGGTCGCCCCTACGAGCAGTACTTC	CSARDRGRPYEQYF
NA	TRBV20-1	NA	TRBJ2-3	TGCAGTGCTAGATTGCTTTGGGTTTCAGATACGCAGTATTTT	CSARLLWVSDTQYF
few	TRBV28	NA	TRBJ2-7	TGTGCCAGCAGCTCCACGGCCCTCTACGAGCAGTACTTC	CASSSTALYEQYF
NA	TRBV10-3	NA	TRBJ2-1	TGTGCCATCAGGCAGGAAAGCTCCTACAATGAGCAGTTCTTC	CAIRQESSYNEQFF
many	TRBV28	TRBD2	TRBJ2-3	TGTGCCAGCAGTCGACTAGCGGTGAGCACAGATACGCAGTATTTT	CASSRLAVSTDTQYF
many	TRBV4-2	TRBD1	TRBJ2-7	TGTGCCAGCAGCCAAGACGCCCGGACAGGTATCTACGAGCAGTACTTC	CASSQDARTGIYEQYF
NA	TRBV12-3/TRBV12-4	NA	TRBJ2-7	TGTGCCAGCAGTTTTTGGACGGGCGAGCAGTACTTC	CASSFWTGEQYF
NA	TRBV6-2/TRBV6-3	TRBD2	TRBJ2-2	TGTGCCAGCAGGGGGCTAGCGGGAGTACCCGGGGAGCTGTTTTTT	CASRGLAGVPGELFF
NA	TRBV10-3	NA	TRBJ2-7	TGTGCCATCAGTGAAGGTCGCTACGAGCAGTACTTC	CAISEGRYEQYF
NA	TRBV5-6	NA	TRBJ2-7	TGTGCCAGCAGCCCGGCCCCACGGGAAGGGCACTACGAGCAGTACTTC	CASSPAPREGHYEQYF
many	TRBV28	TRBD2	TRBJ2-5	TGTGCCAGCAGTTCTCAGGGAGGGATGGAGACCCAGTACTTC	CASSSQGGMETQYF
NA	TRBV20-1	TRBD1	TRBJ2-2	TGCAGTGCCGGGGACAGGGGTAGCACCGGGGAGCTGTTTTTT	CSAGDRGSTGELFF
few	TRBV5-6	NA	TRBJ2-7	TGTGCCAGCAGCTTGGGCGGCAGGACCTACGAGCAGTACTTC	CASSLGGRTYEQYF
NA	TRBV10-3	NA	TRBJ2-1	TGTGCCATCAGTGAGCCGGGAGTTGAGCAGTTCTTC	CAISEPGVEQFF
once	TRBV7-3	NA	TRBJ2-7	TGTGCCAGCAGTCCAGCAAGCGGCCTCTACGAGCAGTACTTC	CASSPASGLYEQYF
few	TRBV19	NA	TRBJ2-2	TGTGCCAGTACAAAAGGGAATTGGAACACCGGGGAGCTGTTTTTT	CASTKGNWNTGELFF
NA	TRBV7-9	TRBD2	TRBJ2-5	TGTGCTAGCAGCCCTCGTCTAGCGGGAGCTCATTACCAAGTGACCCAGTACTTC	CASSPRLAGAHYQVTQYF
many	TRBV5-5	NA	TRBJ2-4	TGTGCCAGCAGCTTGCTTGCTGGGGTAAACATTCAGTACTTC	CASSLLAGVNIQYF
few	TRBV5-4	TRBD1	TRBJ2-2	TGTGCCAGCAGCGCCGGGGACAGGGTGCCCGGGGAGCTGTTTTTT	CASSAGDRVPGELFF